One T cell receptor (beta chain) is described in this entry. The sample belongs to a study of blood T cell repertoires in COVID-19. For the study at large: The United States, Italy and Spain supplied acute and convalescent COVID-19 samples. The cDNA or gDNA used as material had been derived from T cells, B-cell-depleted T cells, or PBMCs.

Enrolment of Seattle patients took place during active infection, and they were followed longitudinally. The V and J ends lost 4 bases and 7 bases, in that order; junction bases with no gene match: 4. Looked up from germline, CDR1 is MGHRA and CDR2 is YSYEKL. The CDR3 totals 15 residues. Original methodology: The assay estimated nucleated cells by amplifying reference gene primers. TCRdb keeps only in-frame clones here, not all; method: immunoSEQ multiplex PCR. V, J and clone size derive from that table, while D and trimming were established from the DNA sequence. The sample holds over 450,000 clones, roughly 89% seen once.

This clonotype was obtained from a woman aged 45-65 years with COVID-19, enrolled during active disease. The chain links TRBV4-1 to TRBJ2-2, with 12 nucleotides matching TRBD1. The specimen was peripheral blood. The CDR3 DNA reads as TGCGCCAGCAGCCCGGGACAGGGGGCAGGCGGGGAGCTGTTTTTT. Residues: CASSPGQGAGGELFF.